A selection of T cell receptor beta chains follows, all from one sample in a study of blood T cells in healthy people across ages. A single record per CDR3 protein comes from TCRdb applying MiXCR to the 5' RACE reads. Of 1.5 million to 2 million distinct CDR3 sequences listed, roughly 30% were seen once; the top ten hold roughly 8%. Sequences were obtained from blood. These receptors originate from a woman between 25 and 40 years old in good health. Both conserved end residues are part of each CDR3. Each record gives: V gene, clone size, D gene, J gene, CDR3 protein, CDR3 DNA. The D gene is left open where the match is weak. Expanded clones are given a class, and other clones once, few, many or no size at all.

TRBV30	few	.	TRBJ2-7	CAWRGGTVYEQYF	TGTGCCTGGAGAGGAGGGACAGTGTACGAGCAGTACTTC
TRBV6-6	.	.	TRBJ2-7	CASSDGDQGYEQYF	TGTGCCAGCAGTGACGGCGACCAGGGCTACGAGCAGTACTTC
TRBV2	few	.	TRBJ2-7	CASSTGTGKELTYEQYF	TGTGCCAGCAGTACCGGGACGGGAAAAGAGCTGACCTACGAGCAGTACTTC
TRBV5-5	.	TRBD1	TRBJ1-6	CASSSTGRNNSPLHF	TGTGCCAGCAGCTCGACAGGGAGAAATAATTCACCCCTCCACTTT
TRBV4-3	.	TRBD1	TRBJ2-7	CASSQGWDSRLEQYF	TGCGCCAGCAGCCAAGGTTGGGACAGCAGGCTCGAGCAGTACTTC
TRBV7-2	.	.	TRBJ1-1	CASSSVAGVTEAFF	TGTGCCAGCAGCTCAGTCGCAGGTGTCACCGAAGCTTTCTTT
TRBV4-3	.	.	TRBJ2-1	CTSSQETPLRSRQFF	TGCACCAGCAGCCAAGAGACCCCCCTGAGAAGTCGGCAGTTCTTC
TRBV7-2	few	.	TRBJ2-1	CASSLVTGYTKDEQFF	TGTGCCAGCAGTTTAGTCACCGGCTACACTAAGGATGAGCAGTTCTTC
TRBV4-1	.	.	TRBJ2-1	CASSQGPQETQFF	TGCGCCAGCAGCCAAGGACCCCAAGAGACCCAGTTCTTC
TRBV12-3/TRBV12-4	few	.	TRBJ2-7	CASSPTRASEQYF	TGTGCCAGCAGCCCTACGAGGGCTAGCGAGCAGTACTTC
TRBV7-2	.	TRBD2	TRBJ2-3	CASSLGSGRVPDTQYF	TGTGCCAGCAGCTTAGGGAGCGGGAGGGTTCCGGATACGCAGTATTTT
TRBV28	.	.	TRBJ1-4	CASSNGGNEKLFF	TGTGCCAGTAGTAACGGGGGCAATGAAAAACTGTTTTTT
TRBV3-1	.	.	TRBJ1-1	CASSPPREGRAFF	TGTGCCAGCAGCCCCCCGAGGGAAGGGCGTGCTTTCTTT
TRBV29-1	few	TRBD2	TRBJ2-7	CSVEGLAGGWREQYF	TGCAGCGTTGAGGGACTAGCGGGAGGATGGCGGGAGCAGTACTTC
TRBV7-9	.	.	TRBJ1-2	CASSLVGQPPNYGYTF	TGTGCCAGCAGCTTAGTGGGCCAGCCCCCTAACTATGGCTACACCTTC
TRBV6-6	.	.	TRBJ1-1	CASSYAGEGTEAFF	TGTGCCAGCAGTTACGCAGGGGAGGGCACTGAAGCTTTCTTT
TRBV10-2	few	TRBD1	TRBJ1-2	CASRGQVDYGYTF	TGCGCCAGCAGGGGACAGGTAGACTATGGCTACACCTTC
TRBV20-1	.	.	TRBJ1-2	CSADGDRTGAYGYTF	TGCAGTGCTGATGGAGACAGGACCGGGGCCTATGGCTACACCTTC
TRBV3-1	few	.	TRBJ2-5	CASTSPETQYF	TGTGCCAGCACATCTCCGGAGACCCAGTACTTC
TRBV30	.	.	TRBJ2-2	CAWDQTTGELFF	TGTGCCTGGGATCAGACCACCGGGGAGCTGTTTTTT
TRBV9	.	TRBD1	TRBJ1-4	CASSVHPGQGFDLNEKLFF	TGTGCCAGCAGCGTACACCCCGGACAGGGTTTCGATTTAAATGAAAAACTGTTTTTT
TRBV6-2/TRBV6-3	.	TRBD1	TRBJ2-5	CASSYSTGSYVQYF	TGTGCCAGCAGTTACTCGACAGGGTCCTACGTGCAGTACTTC
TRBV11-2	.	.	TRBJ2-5	CASSLGTHGEQYF	TGTGCCAGCAGCCTCGGAACGCACGGGGAGCAGTACTTC
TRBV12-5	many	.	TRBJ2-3	CASGLVAFTDTQYF	TGTGCTAGTGGTTTGGTTGCTTTTACAGATACGCAGTATTTT